This T cell receptor beta chain was retrieved from a study of blood T cell repertoires in COVID-19. With 6 bases removed from V and 2 bases from J, the gap between germline ends came to 13 bases. The length of the CDR3 is 14 residues. Germline V lookup: CDR1 KGHSH, CDR2 LQKENI. TCRdb's copy holds only in-frame clones and misses some; the assay was immunoSEQ multiplex PCR. The table records 55,000 to 65,000 clones, around four fifths of them present only once. This TCR came from a man between 60 and 75 years old with acute or convalescent COVID-19. The V and J genes are TRBV18 and TRBJ1-1; D remains ambiguous. The material sequenced was peripheral blood. CDR3 nucleotides: TGTGCCAGCTCCCTCAGTCTCCAAAACACTGAAGCTTTCTTT. This translates into CASSLSLQNTEAFF. Full variable domain (missing parts from reference TRBV18 and TRBJ1-1): NAGVMQNPRHLVRRRGQEARLRCSPMKGHSHVYWYRQLPEEGLKFMVYLQKENIIDESGMPKERFSAEFPKEGPSILRIQQVVRGDSAAYFCASSLSLQNTEAFFGQGTRLTVV.